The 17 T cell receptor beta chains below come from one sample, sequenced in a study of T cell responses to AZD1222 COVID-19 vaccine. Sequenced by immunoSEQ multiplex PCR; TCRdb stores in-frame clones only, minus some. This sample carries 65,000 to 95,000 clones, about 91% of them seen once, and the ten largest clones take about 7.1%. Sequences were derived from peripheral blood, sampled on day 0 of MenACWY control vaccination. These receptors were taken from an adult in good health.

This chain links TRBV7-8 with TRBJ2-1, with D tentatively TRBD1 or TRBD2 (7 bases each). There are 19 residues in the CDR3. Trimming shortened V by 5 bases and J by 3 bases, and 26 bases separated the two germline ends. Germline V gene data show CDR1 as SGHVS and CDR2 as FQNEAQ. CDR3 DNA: TGTGCCAGCAGCCCGGCACGACAGGGTCCTAGCGGACTCTACAATGAGCAGTTCTTC. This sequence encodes CASSPARQGPSGLYNEQFF.

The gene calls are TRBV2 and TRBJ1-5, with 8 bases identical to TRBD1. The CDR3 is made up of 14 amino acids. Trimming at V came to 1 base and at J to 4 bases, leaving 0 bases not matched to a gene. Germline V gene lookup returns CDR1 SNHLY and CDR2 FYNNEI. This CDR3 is CASSEGTGNQPQHF. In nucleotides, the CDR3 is TGTGCCAGCAGTGAAGGGACAGGGAATCAGCCCCAGCATTTT. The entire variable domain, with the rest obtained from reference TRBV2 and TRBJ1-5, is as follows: EPEVTQTPSHQVTQMGQEVILRCVPISNHLYFYWYRQILGQKVEFLVSFYNNEISEKSEIFDDQFSVERPDGSNFTLKIRSTKLEDSAMYFCASSEGTGNQPQHFGDGTRLSIL.

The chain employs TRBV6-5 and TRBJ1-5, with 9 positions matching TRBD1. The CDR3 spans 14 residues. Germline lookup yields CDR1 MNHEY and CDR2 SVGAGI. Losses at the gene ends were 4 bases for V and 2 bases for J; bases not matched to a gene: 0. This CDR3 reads CASSWDRGNQPQHF. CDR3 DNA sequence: TGTGCCAGCAGTTGGGACAGGGGCAATCAGCCCCAGCATTTT.

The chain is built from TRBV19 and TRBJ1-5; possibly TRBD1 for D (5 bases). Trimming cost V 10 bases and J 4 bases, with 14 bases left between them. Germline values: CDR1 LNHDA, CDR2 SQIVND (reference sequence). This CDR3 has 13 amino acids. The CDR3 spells CATSGTVNQPQHF. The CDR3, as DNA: TGTGCCACTTCCGGGACTGTGAATCAGCCCCAGCATTTT.

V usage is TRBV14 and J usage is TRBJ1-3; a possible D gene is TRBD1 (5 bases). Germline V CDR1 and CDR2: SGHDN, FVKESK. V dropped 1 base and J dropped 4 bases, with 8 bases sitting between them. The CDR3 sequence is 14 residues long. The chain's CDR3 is CASSQVGTGNTIYF. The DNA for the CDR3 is TGTGCCAGCAGCCAAGTAGGGACGGGAAACACCATATATTTT.

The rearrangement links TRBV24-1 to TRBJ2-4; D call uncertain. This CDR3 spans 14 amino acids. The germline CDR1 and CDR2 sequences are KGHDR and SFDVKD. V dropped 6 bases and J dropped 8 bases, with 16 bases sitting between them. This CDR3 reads CATSRRGLEDIQYF. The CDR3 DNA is TGTGCCACCAGTCGGCGCGGCCTAGAGGACATTCAGTACTTC.

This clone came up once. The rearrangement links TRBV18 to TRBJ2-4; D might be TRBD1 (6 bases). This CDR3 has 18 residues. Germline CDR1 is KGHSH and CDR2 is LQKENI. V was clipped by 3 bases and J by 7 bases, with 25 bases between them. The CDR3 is CASSPVWTVSASGNIQYF. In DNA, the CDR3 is TGTGCCAGCTCACCCGTTTGGACAGTAAGCGCGTCAGGGAACATTCAGTACTTC.

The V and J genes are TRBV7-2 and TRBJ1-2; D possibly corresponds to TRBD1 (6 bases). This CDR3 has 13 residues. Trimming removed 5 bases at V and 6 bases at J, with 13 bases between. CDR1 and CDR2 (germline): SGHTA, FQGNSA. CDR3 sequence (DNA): TGTGCCAGCAGCCCGGGACATACCAATGGCTACACCTTC. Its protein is CASSPGHTNGYTF.

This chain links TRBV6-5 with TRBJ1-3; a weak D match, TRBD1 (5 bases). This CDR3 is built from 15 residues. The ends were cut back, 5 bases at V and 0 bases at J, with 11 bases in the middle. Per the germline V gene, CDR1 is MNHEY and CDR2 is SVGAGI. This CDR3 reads CASSTGLISGNTIYF. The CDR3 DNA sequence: TGTGCCAGCAGTACAGGACTCATCTCTGGAAACACCATATATTTT.

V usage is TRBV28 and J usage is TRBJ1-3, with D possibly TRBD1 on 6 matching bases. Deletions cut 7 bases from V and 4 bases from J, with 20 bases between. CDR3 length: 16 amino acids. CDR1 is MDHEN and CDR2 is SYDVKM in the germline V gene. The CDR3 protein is CASTLGQGAFGNTIYF. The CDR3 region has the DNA TGTGCCAGCACCCTGGGACAAGGCGCTTTCGGAAACACCATATATTTT.

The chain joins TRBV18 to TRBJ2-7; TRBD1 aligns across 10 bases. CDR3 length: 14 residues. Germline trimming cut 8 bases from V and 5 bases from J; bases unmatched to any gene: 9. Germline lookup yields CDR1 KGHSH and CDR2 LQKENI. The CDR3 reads CASATQGTGDEQYF. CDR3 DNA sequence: TGTGCCAGCGCCACCCAAGGGACAGGGGACGAGCAGTACTTC.

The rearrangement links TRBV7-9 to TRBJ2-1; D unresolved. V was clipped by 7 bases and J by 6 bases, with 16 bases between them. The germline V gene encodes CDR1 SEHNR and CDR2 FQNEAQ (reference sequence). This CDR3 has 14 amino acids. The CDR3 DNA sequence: TGTGCCAGCACCCTTCCCCCCCCGGCCAATGAGCAGTTCTTC. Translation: CASTLPPPANEQFF.

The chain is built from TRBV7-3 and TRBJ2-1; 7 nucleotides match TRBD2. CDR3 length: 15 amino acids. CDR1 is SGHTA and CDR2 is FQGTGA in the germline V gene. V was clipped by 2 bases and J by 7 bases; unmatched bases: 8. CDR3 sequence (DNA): TGTGCCAGCAGCTTATGGGCTAGCGGAGGGAATGAGCAGTTCTTC. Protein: CASSLWASGGNEQFF.

The CDR3 is CASSPRSDRTFANEQYF. CDR3 bases: TGTGCCAGCTCACCACGTTCGGACCGGACGTTTGCCAACGAGCAGTACTTC. The rearrangement links TRBV18 to TRBJ2-7; D not certain. The V end was cut by 1 base, the J end by 5 bases, with 21 bases between. The CDR3 runs to 17 residues. Germline V CDR1 and CDR2: KGHSH, LQKENI. The entire variable domain, with the rest obtained from reference TRBV18 and TRBJ2-7, is as follows: NAGVMQNPRHLVRRRGQEARLRCSPMKGHSHVYWYRQLPEEGLKFMVYLQKENIIDESGMPKERFSAEFPKEGPSILRIQQVVRGDSAAYFCASSPRSDRTFANEQYFGPGTRLTVT.

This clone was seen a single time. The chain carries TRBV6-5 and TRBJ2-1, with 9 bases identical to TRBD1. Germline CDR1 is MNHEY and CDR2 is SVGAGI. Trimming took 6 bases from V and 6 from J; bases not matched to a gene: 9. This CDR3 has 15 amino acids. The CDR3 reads CASRNPGQGTNEQFF. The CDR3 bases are TGTGCCAGCAGGAATCCGGGACAGGGTACCAATGAGCAGTTCTTC.

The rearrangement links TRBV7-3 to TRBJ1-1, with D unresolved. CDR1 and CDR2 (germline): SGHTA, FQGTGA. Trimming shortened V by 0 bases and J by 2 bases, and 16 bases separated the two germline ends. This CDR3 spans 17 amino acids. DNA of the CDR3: TGTGCCAGCAGCTTAACAAGTAGCGGGATAGGTAACACTGAAGCTTTCTTT. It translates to CASSLTSSGIGNTEAFF. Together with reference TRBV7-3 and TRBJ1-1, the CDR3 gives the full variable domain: GAGVSQTPSNKVTEKGKYVELRCDPISGHTALYWYRQSLGQGPEFLIYFQGTGAADDSGLPNDRFFAVRPEGSVSTLKIQRTERGDSAVYLCASSLTSSGIGNTEAFFGQGTRLTVV.

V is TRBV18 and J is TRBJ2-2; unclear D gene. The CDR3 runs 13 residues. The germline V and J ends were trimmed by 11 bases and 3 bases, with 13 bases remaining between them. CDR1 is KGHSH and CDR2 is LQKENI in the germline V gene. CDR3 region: CASGWADTGELFF. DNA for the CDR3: TGTGCCTCCGGGTGGGCGGACACCGGGGAGCTGTTTTTT. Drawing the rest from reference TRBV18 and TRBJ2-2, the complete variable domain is NAGVMQNPRHLVRRRGQEARLRCSPMKGHSHVYWYRQLPEEGLKFMVYLQKENIIDESGMPKERFSAEFPKEGPSILRIQQVVRGDSAAYFCASGWADTGELFFGEGSRLTVL.